This T cell receptor beta chain was obtained from a study of a mutant IDH1 vaccine in newly diagnosed glioma. The V end lost 0 bases, the J end lost 4 bases, and 4 bases lay between the germline ends. The CDR3 is 13 amino acids. The germline CDR1 and CDR2 sequences are MNHNS and SASEGT. A word on this clone: Its antigen is still unknown.

Repertoires were generated with immunoSEQ multiplex PCR, while TCRdb's copy carries only in-frame clones and drops some. The table lists over 25,000 clones, over 75% of them singletons, with less than 3% in the top ten. Time point specified: week 23, last vaccination. With topical imiquimod, each dose of the vaccine consisted of 300 ug of mutant IDH1 20-mer peptide. Sequencing was performed on PBMCs, taken from a glioma patient whose treatment included an IDH1 peptide vaccine. The genes are TRBV6-1 and TRBJ1-3, with D unresolved. The source of this sequence is a man in his forties with glioma. The CDR3 DNA reads as TGTGCCAGCAGTGAAGCGCTCGGAAACACCATATATTTT. This gives the protein CASSEALGNTIYF.